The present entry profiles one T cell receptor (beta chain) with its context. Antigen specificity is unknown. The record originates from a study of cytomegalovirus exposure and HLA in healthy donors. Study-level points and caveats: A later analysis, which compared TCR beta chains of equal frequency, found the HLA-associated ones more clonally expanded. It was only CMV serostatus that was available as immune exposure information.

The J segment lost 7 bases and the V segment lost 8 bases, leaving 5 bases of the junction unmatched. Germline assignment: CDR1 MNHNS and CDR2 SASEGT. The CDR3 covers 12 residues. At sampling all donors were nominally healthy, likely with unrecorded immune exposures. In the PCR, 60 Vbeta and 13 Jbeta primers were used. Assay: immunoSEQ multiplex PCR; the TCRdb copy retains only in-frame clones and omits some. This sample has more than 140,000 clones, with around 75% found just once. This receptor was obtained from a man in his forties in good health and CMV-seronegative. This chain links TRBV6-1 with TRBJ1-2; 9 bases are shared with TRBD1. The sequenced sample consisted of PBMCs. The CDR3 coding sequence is TGTGCCAGCGGACAGGGGCAAGGTGGCTACACCTTC. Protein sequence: CASGQGQGGYTF.